The 24 T cell receptor beta chains reported below all come from one sample, sequenced in a study of CD8+ T cells in alopecia areata. The sequencing template was cDNA reverse transcribed from extracted RNA. The table came from immunoSEQ multiplex PCR; TCRdb's copy has only in-frame clones and leaves some out. The data hold 200,000 to 250,000 clones, with 35% to 40% observed a single time. Treatment indicated: oral pan-JAK inhibitor, 5-10 mg twice daily. Sequences were derived from CD4+ T cells sorted from blood, sampled between weeks 30 and 35, from a patient treated with tofacitinib. These receptors came from a human donor with alopecia areata.

The chain combines TRBV6-5 with TRBJ2-1, with 7 bases fitting TRBD1. Trimming took 6 bases from V and 9 from J; bases not matched to a gene: 5. Germline values: CDR1 MNHEY, CDR2 SVGAGI. This CDR3 contains 12 residues. The CDR3: CASRQGQVEQFF. CDR3 sequence (DNA): TGTGCCAGCAGACAGGGGCAGGTTGAGCAGTTCTTC.

The chain recombines TRBV6-5 with TRBJ2-7; 11 bases fit TRBD1. Germline V gene lookup returns CDR1 MNHEY and CDR2 SVGAGI. The CDR3 sequence is 14 residues long. V trimming: 6 bases; J trimming: 5 bases; junction bases outside the gene matches: 6. CDR3 loop: CASRRTGGSDEQYF. The DNA for the CDR3 is TGTGCCAGCAGGAGGACAGGGGGCAGCGACGAGCAGTACTTC.

This clone was observed a few times. This chain links TRBV30 with TRBJ1-1; D might be TRBD1 (6 bases). Trimming left V 6 bases short and J 8 bases short, with 19 bases between. The CDR3 contains 13 residues. CDR1 GTSNPN and CDR2 SVGIG come from the germline V gene (reference sequence). The CDR3 sequence is CACPGTQPREAFF. CDR3 DNA sequence: TGTGCCTGCCCTGGGACACAACCACGCGAAGCTTTCTTT.

The chain uses TRBV10-3 and TRBJ2-1; 10 nucleotides line up with TRBD2. The junction had 6 bases not matched to a gene; V was cut back by 5 bases and J by 5 bases. The CDR3 consists of 15 residues. Germline V gives CDR1 ENHRY, CDR2 SYGVKD. The CDR3, as DNA: TGTGCCATCAGTCCTAGCGGGGGCATCGACAATGAGCAGTTCTTC. As protein: CAISPSGGIDNEQFF.

The V gene is TRBV19, the J gene TRBJ2-5; 9 nucleotides agree with TRBD1. V was clipped by 8 bases and J by 5 bases; unmatched bases: 12. CDR1 LNHDA and CDR2 SQIVND come from the germline V gene (reference sequence). CDR3 size: 15 residues. The CDR3 nucleotides read TGTGCCAGTGGCGGGACAGGGACAAGGGAGGAGACCCAGTACTTC. Translating it yields CASGGTGTREETQYF. Filled out from reference TRBV19 and TRBJ2-5, the complete variable domain reads DGGITQSPKYLFRKEGQNVTLSCEQNLNHDAMYWYRQDPGQGLRLIYYSQIVNDFQKGDIAEGYSVSREKKESFPLTVTSAQKNPTAFYLCASGGTGTREETQYFGPGTRLLVL.

This rearrangement joins TRBV10-3 to TRBJ2-1; D is unclear. V lost 4 bases and J 0 bases, leaving 10 bases between the germline ends. Germline CDR1 and CDR2: ENHRY and SYGVKD. The CDR3 has 15 residues. CDR3 coding DNA: TGTGCCATCAGTGGGGCGGAAAGCTCCTACAATGAGCAGTTCTTC. Protein: CAISGAESSYNEQFF.

This clone was recorded a few times. The chain is built from TRBV6-6 and TRBJ2-3, with D perhaps assigned TRBD1 or TRBD2 (5 bases each). Germline CDR1 reads MNHNY; CDR2 reads SVGAGI (reference sequence). Trimming took 7 bases from V and 1 from J, leaving 9 bases between them. The CDR3 sequence is 13 residues long. CDR3 sequence reads: CASNGARTDTQYF. The CDR3 DNA sequence: TGTGCCAGCAACGGGGCCCGCACAGATACGCAGTATTTT.

In this sample, this clone turned up a few times. This chain uses TRBV11-2 with TRBJ1-2; D not certain. Germline-derived CDR1 and CDR2 are SGHAT and FQNNGV. V was cut by 3 bases and J by 8 bases, with 10 bases left in between. The CDR3 is made up of 12 amino acids. Here the CDR3 DNA reads TGTGCCAGCAGCTTCGCGGGCTTAGGCTACACCTTC. This sequence encodes CASSFAGLGYTF.

J is TRBJ1-2 and V is TRBV6-6; 8 nucleotides line up with TRBD1. Germline V gives CDR1 MNHNY, CDR2 SVGAGI (reference sequence). Trimming took 6 bases from V and 4 from J; bases not matched to a gene: 7. The CDR3 contains 14 residues. The CDR3 reads CASSATGARYGYTF. DNA for the CDR3: TGTGCCAGCAGCGCGACAGGGGCCCGCTATGGCTACACCTTC.

This rearrangement joins TRBV9 to TRBJ1-4; D unresolved. CDR3 length: 16 amino acids. Trimming pared 3 bases from V and 0 bases from J, leaving 12 bases between. The germline V gene has CDR1 SGDLS and CDR2 YYNGEE. CDR3 sequence (DNA): TGTGCCAGCAGCGCTTCCCTACCAGCAACTAATGAAAAACTGTTTTTT. Amino acid sequence: CASSASLPATNEKLFF.

The chain couples TRBV4-1 to TRBJ1-4, with D perhaps TRBD1 (6 bases). CDR3 size: 17 residues. Germline V lookup: CDR1 MGHRA, CDR2 YSYEKL. The V end was cut by 2 bases, the J end by 8 bases, with 21 bases between. The CDR3 loop is CASSQLFTRDIWEKLFF. The CDR3 DNA reads as TGCGCCAGCAGCCAACTTTTCACCCGGGACATTTGGGAAAAACTGTTTTTT.

This clone was found a few times. CDR3 bases: TGTGCCAGCAGCTTCTGGACCGCAATGAACACTGAAGCTTTCTTT. Translating gives CASSFWTAMNTEAFF. This chain connects TRBV5-6 to TRBJ1-1, with D unclear. The CDR3 runs 15 residues. The V and J ends lost 2 bases and 0 bases respectively, with 11 bases between them. Germline V CDR1 and CDR2: SGHDT, YYEEEE.

This clone turned up a few times. The V gene is TRBV25-1, the J gene TRBJ1-1, with D perhaps TRBD1 (5 bases). CDR3 length: 15 amino acids. V gave up 6 bases and J gave up 1 base, with 15 bases separating them. Germline loops: CDR1 MGHDK, CDR2 SYGVNS. As DNA, the CDR3 is TGTGCCAGCAGGGTGACAGACTCCAAGAACACTGAAGCTTTCTTT. Amino acid sequence: CASRVTDSKNTEAFF. The complete variable domain, with remaining parts taken from reference TRBV25-1 and TRBJ1-1, reads EADIYQTPRYLVIGTGKKITLECSQTMGHDKMYWYQQDPGMELHLIHYSYGVNSTEKGDLSSESTVSRIRTEHFPLTLESARPSHTSQYLCASRVTDSKNTEAFFGQGTRLTVV.

The chain links TRBV7-9 to TRBJ2-6; TRBD1 aligns across 8 bases. Germline loops: CDR1 SEHNR, CDR2 FQNEAQ (reference sequence). The CDR3 spans 16 residues. Unmatched junction bases numbered 8, after V lost 6 bases and J lost 4 bases. The DNA of the CDR3 is TGTGCCAGCAGGGCTCAGGGGGCGCCCGGGGCCAACGTCCTGACTTTC. Translated, it gives CASRAQGAPGANVLTF.

The gene calls are TRBV28 and TRBJ2-1; 16 bases map to TRBD2. The CDR3 is 18 residues long. With 5 bases clipped from V and 4 bases from J, the junction kept 8 bases outside the gene matches. CDR1 MDHEN and CDR2 SYDVKM come from the germline V gene. CDR3: CASSTGLAGGTKYNEQFF. In DNA form, the CDR3 reads TGTGCCAGCAGTACGGGACTAGCGGGGGGGACCAAGTACAATGAGCAGTTCTTC.

This clone was recorded a few times. The chain carries TRBV5-1 and TRBJ2-3; a possible D gene is TRBD2 (6 bases). V shed 1 base and J shed 0 bases, with 12 bases lying between them. CDR3 length: 16 amino acids. Looked up from germline, CDR1 is SGHRS and CDR2 is YFSETQ. The CDR3 reads CASSLHGTSSTDTQYF. CDR3 in DNA: TGCGCCAGCAGCTTGCACGGGACTTCTAGCACAGATACGCAGTATTTT.

V usage is TRBV5-4 and J usage is TRBJ1-2; 11 bases line up with TRBD1. Germline V gives CDR1 SGHNT, CDR2 YYREEE (reference sequence). Losses at the gene ends were 7 bases for V and 4 bases for J; bases not matched to a gene: 3. The CDR3 consists of 13 residues. As DNA, the CDR3 is TGTGCCAGCTTCGGACAGGGGGCCTATGGCTACACCTTC. Amino acids: CASFGQGAYGYTF.

The chain links TRBV6-5 to TRBJ1-2, with 9 bases matching TRBD1. Germline V lookup: CDR1 MNHEY, CDR2 SVGAGI. V lost 7 bases to trimming and J lost 6 bases; unmatched junction nucleotides: 9. This CDR3 spans 14 amino acids. This CDR3 is CASKGQGRIDGYTF. The CDR3 coding sequence is TGTGCCAGCAAGGGACAGGGCAGAATTGATGGCTACACCTTC.

The chain combines TRBV6-6 with TRBJ1-2, with a weak D call TRBD1 (6 bases). The CDR3 loop spans 14 amino acids. Germline values: CDR1 MNHNY, CDR2 SVGAGI (reference sequence). The V and J ends lost 10 bases and 8 bases respectively, with 23 bases between them. In DNA form, the CDR3 reads TGTGCCACCTTGCACAGGGACGTATTGGGAGGCTACACCTTC. It specifies CATLHRDVLGGYTF.

The CDR3 reads CASTQGGTAGNIQYF. The CDR3 DNA reads as TGTGCCAGTACCCAGGGGGGGACAGCGGGAAACATTCAGTACTTC. The rearrangement uses TRBV19 and TRBJ2-4; D might be TRBD1 or TRBD2, each matching 7 bases. Germline V gene sequence: CDR1 LNHDA, CDR2 SQIVND (reference sequence). Trimming took 7 bases from V and 6 from J, leaving 19 bases between them. The CDR3 totals 15 residues.

The chain couples TRBV4-1 to TRBJ2-2; D may be TRBD2 (6 bases). Trimming stripped 4 bases from V and 0 bases from J, with 15 bases between. The CDR3 sequence is 17 residues long. The germline CDR1 and CDR2 sequences are MGHRA and YSYEKL. In DNA, the CDR3 is TGCGCCAGCAGCCCACCCCCCGGGAGCGCGAACACCGGGGAGCTGTTTTTT. It specifies CASSPPPGSANTGELFF.

CDR3 bases: TGTGCCAGCAGCTTAGGGGACGGAGTCGGCTACACCTTC. Its protein is CASSLGDGVGYTF. This sequence joins TRBV7-9 and TRBJ1-2, with a possible D match to TRBD1 (5 bases). The CDR3 is made up of 13 amino acids. Germline values: CDR1 SEHNR, CDR2 FQNEAQ (reference sequence). V lost 1 base and J 8 bases, leaving 11 bases between the germline ends.

The chain carries TRBV18 and TRBJ2-7; the D is unclear. CDR1 is KGHSH and CDR2 is LQKENI in the germline V gene. CDR3 size: 14 residues. V was shortened by 2 bases and J by 2 bases, with 10 bases between the two germline ends. Written as DNA, the CDR3 is TGTGCCAGCTCACCAGTGGACGGACCCTACGAGCAGTACTTC. This gives the protein CASSPVDGPYEQYF.

V usage is TRBV6-5 and J usage is TRBJ1-3; D might be TRBD1 (5 bases). The CDR3 sequence is 15 residues long. In germline, CDR1 is MNHEY, CDR2 SVGAGI. Between the trimmed V and J ends, which lost 0 bases and 2 bases, there was a span of 8 bases. DNA of the CDR3: TGTGCCAGCAGTTACTCGAGGGGAACTGGAAACACCATATATTTT. It yields the protein CASSYSRGTGNTIYF.